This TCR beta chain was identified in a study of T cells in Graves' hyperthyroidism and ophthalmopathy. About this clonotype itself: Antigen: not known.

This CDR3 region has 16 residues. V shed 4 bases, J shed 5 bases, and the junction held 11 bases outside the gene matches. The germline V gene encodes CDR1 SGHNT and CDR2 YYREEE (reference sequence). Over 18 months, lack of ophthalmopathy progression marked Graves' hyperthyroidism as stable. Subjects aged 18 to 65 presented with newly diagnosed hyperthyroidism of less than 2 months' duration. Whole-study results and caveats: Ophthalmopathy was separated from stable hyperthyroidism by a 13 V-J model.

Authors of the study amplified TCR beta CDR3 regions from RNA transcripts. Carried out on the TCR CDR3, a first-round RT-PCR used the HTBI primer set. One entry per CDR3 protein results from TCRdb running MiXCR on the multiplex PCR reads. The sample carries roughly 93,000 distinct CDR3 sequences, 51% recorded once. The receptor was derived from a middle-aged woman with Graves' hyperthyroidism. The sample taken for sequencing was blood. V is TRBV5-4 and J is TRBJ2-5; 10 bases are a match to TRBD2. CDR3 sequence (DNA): TGTGCCAGCAGCCCAAGGCCTAGCGGGAGAAGGGAGACCCAGTACTTC. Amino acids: CASSPRPSGRRETQYF. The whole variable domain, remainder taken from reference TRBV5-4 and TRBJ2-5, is ETGVTQSPTHLIKTRGQQVTLRCSSQSGHNTVSWYQQALGQGPQFIFQYYREEENGRGNFPPRFSGLQFPNYSSELNVNALELDDSALYLCASSPRPSGRRETQYFGPGTRLLVL.